This T cell receptor beta chain was identified during a study of cytomegalovirus exposure and HLA in healthy donors (dated by TCRdb to 2016 to 2017). Background for the entire study: The 500 to 800 repertoires of the first cohort and the 95 to 150 validation repertoires were produced on the same platform, according to a later analysis. To predict cytomegalovirus infection status, the study combined high-throughput TCR immunosequencing, statistical association of individual TCRs with disease status, and machine learning. Along with the approximately 700-subject first cohort, a separate validation cohort of over a hundred different subjects was used. The study aimed to test whether signatures of past pathogen exposure could be identified by cataloging public T cell receptors. General conclusions and limits of the study: A total of 150 to 200 TCR beta chains were listed by the study as associated with cytomegalovirus. Across donors, most TCR sequences were observed very rarely, whereas some public TCRs were present in many individuals. The classifier was reported to diagnose cytomegalovirus status with high specificity and sensitivity in both the original cohort and the validation cohort. Of the cluster scores, approximately 95% were above 0 in a later analysis, which found that TCRs clustered in the first cohort also tended to co-occur in the 130 or so validation repertoires. According to the authors, the approach could potentially be generalized to other disease states and immunological phenotypes. Three of the identified cytomegalovirus-associated TCR beta chains were confirmed in vitro to be specific for cytomegalovirus antigens. A later analysis had no HLA typing for the validation cohort, so co-occurrence there was scored across all 110 or so repertoires.

The CDR3 runs 15 amino acids, cysteine and phenylalanine included. Only the CDR3 DNA stays, 45 bases, in frame from base 1. V loses 0 bases at its end and J loses 4 bases; junction bases beyond the gene matches: 2. CDR1 and CDR2 (SGHVS, FQNEAQ) derive from the germline V gene. Library generation was performed with the immunoSEQ multiplex PCR assay. The authors' analysis ran thus. A statistical classification framework was built for diagnosing cytomegalovirus status from the catalog of TCR beta chain sequences. The clones in this table, taken by TCRdb from immuneACCESS, are in-frame only. Not every clone is retained; where verified, under half of the shortfall comes from an unresolved V gene, and the cause of the rest is unknown. V, J and clone size derive from that table, while D and trimming were established from the DNA sequence. The sample table shows 200,000 to 250,000 clones, and approximately 82% are seen once. About 6% of the sample lies in the top ten.

In its sample, this clone was seen once. The target of this receptor is not known. It has no much larger one-base neighbor in the sample; base qualities were not kept. The donors were included in the validation cohort of over a hundred subjects, a group kept apart from the roughly 700-subject first cohort. The sequence came from a woman aged 18-29 years in good health and CMV-seronegative. The chain uses TRBV7-8 and TRBJ2-3, with 9 middle bases fitting TRBD2. The sequenced material came from PBMCs. The CDR3 region has the sequence CASSLASGGPDTQYF. The nucleotide sequence reads as follows: TGTGCCAGCAGCTTAGCGAGCGGGGGGCCAGATACGCAGTATTTT.